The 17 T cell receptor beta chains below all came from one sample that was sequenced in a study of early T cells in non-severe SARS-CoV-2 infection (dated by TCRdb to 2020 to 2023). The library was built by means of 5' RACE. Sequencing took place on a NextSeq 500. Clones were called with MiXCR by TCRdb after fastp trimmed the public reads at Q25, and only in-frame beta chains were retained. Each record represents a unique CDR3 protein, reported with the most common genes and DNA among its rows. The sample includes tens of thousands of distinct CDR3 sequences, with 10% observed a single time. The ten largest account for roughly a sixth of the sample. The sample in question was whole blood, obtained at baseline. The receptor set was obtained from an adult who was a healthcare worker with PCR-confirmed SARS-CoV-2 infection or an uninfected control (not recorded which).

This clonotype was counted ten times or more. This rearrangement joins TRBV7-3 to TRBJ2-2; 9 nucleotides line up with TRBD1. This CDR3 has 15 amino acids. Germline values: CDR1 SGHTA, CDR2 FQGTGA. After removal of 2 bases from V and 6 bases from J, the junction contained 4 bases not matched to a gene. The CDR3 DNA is TGTGCCAGCAGCTTAGGCGGACAGGGGCCCGGGGAGCTGTTTTTT. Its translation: CASSLGGQGPGELFF.

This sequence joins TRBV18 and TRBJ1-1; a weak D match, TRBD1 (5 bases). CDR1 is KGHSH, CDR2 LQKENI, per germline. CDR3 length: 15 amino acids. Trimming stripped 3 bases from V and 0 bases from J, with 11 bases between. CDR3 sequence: CASSPSLTVNTEAFF. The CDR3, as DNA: TGTGCCAGCTCACCTTCCTTGACAGTGAACACTGAAGCTTTCTTT.

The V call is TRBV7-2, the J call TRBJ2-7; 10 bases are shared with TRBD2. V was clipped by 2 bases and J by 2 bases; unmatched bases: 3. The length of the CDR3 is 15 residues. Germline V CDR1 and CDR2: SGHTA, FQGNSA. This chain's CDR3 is CASSLQREGPYEQYF. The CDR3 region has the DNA TGTGCCAGCAGCTTACAGCGGGAGGGCCCCTACGAGCAGTACTTC.

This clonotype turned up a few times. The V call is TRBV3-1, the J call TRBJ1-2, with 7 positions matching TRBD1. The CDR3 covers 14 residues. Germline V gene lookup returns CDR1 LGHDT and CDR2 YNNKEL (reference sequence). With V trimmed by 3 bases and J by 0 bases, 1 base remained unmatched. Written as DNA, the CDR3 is TGTGCCAGCAGCCAGCAGGGGGCTAACTATGGCTACACCTTC. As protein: CASSQQGANYGYTF.

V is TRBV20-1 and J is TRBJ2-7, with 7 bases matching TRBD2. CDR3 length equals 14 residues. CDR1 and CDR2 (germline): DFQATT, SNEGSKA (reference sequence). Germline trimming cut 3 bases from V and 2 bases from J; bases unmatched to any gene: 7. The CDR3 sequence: CSASWSSGTYEQYF. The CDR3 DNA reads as TGCAGTGCTAGTTGGTCTAGCGGAACCTACGAGCAGTACTTC.

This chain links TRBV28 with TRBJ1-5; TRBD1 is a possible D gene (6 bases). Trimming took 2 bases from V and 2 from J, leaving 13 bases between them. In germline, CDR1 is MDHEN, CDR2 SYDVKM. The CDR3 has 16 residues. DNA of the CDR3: TGTGCCAGCAGTTTAATCAGGGGCATTGGCAATCAGCCCCAGCATTTT. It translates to CASSLIRGIGNQPQHF.

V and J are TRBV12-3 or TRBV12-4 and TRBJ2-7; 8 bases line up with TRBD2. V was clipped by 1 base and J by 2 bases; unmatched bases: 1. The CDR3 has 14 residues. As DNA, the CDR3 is TGTGCCAGCAGTTTAGAGACTAGCGCCTACGAGCAGTACTTC. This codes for CASSLETSAYEQYF.

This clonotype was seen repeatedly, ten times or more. CDR3 coding DNA: TGTGCCTGGCAAAAGGACAGGGAGTTGGGCCCAGGATCAGTTGAAGCTTTCTTT. Its translation is CAWQKDRELGPGSVEAFF. This chain links TRBV30 with TRBJ1-1; 8 nucleotides align to TRBD1. V was pared by 5 bases and J by 7 bases, with 24 bases of the junction left unmatched. The CDR3 contains 18 residues. From germline, CDR1 is GTSNPN and CDR2 SVGIG (reference sequence). The full variable domain, in which reference TRBV30 and TRBJ1-1 provide the parts outside the CDR3, is SQTIHQWPATLVQPVGSPLSLECTVEGTSNPNLYWYRQAAGRGLQLLFYSVGIGQISSEVPQNLSASRPQDRQFILSSKKLLLSDSGFYLCAWQKDRELGPGSVEAFFGQGTRLTVV.

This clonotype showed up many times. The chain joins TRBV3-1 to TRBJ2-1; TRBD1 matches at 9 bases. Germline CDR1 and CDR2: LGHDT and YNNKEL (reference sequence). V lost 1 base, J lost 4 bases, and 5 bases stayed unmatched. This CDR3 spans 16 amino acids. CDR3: CASSQGGTGIYNEQFF. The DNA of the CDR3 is TGTGCCAGCAGCCAAGGAGGGACAGGGATTTACAATGAGCAGTTCTTC.

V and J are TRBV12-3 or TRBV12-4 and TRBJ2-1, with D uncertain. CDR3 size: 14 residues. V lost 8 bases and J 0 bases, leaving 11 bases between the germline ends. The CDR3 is CASRPNSSYNEQFF. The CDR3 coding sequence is TGTGCCAGCCGACCAAACAGCTCCTACAATGAGCAGTTCTTC.

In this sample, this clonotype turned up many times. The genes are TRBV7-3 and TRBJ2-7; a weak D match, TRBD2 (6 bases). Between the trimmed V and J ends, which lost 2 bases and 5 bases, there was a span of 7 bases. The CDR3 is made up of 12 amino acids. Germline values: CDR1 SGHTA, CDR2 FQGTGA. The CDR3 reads CASSLGGDEQYF. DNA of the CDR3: TGTGCCAGCAGCTTAGGAGGGGACGAGCAGTACTTC.

The CDR3 DNA sequence: TGCAGTGCCAAGGGTACTCATAGGGACACTGAAGCTTTCTTT. Amino acid sequence: CSAKGTHRDTEAFF. This chain connects TRBV20-1 to TRBJ1-1; unclear D gene. Germline V lookup: CDR1 DFQATT, CDR2 SNEGSKA (reference sequence). The ends were cut back, 6 bases at V and 3 bases at J, with 17 bases in the middle. This CDR3 region has 14 residues.

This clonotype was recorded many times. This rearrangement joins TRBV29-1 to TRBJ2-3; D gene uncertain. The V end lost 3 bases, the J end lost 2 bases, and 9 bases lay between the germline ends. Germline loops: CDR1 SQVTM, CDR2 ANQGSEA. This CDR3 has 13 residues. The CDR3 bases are TGCAGCGTTGACCGGGCGGTCACAGATACGCAGTATTTT. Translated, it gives CSVDRAVTDTQYF.

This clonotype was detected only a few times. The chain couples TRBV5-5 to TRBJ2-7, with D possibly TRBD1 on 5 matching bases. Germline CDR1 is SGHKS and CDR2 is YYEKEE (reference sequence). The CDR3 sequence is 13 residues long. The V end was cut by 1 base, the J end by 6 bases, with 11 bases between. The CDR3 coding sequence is TGTGCCAGCAGCTTGCGATTTCAGGGCGAGCAGTACTTC. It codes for CASSLRFQGEQYF.

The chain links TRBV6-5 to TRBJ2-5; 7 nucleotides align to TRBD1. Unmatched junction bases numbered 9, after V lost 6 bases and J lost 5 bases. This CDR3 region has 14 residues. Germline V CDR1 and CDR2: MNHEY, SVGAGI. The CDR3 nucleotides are TGTGCCAGCAGATACACACAGGGGCCGGAGACCCAGTACTTC. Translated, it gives CASRYTQGPETQYF.

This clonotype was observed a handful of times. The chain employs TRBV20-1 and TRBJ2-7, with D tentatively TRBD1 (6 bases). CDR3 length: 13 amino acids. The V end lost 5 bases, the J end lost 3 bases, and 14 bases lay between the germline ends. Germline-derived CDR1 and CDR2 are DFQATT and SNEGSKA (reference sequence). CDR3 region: CSAGRSRGYEQYF. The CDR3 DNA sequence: TGCAGTGCTGGGCGGTCCAGGGGCTACGAGCAGTACTTC.

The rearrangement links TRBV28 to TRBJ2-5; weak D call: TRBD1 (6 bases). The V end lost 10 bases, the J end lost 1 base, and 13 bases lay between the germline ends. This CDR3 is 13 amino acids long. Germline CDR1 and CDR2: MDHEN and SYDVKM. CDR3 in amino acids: CATRQDPQETQYF. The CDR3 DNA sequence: TGTGCCACCCGACAGGACCCCCAAGAGACCCAGTACTTC.